What follows describes a single T cell receptor beta chain. The antigen remains unidentified. Trimming took off 10 bases at V and 2 bases at J, with 14 bases between the two ends. Per the germline V gene, CDR1 is MNHNS and CDR2 is SASEGT. The CDR3 length is 13 residues. The assay was immunoSEQ multiplex PCR, and TCRdb's table has in-frame clones only and misses some. The data contain about 1.9 million clones, approximately 92% of them singletons. This entry is derived from a study of shared clonotypes between healthy human individuals. Naive CD8 cells lacked CD45RO and underwent positive selection for CCR7, leaving out terminally differentiated effector memory CD45RA+ cells. General study points: Deeper or shallower sequencing was expected to change how clonotypes are shared among donors.

Material: naive CD8+ T cells from PBMCs. The chain combines TRBV6-1 with TRBJ1-2; a possible D gene is TRBD1 (5 bases). The receptor was derived from a man aged 18 to 29 in good health. Some clones in this sample may be carry-over from other donors' samples. Here the CDR3 DNA reads TGTGCCATCCTAAATGGGGGAAACTATGGCTACACCTTC. It translates to CAILNGGNYGYTF.